One sample yielded the 23 T cell receptor beta chains listed below, sequenced in a study of T cells in Graves' hyperthyroidism and ophthalmopathy. TCR beta CDR3 regions were amplified from RNA transcripts. The study used the HTBI primer set for a first-round RT-PCR of the TCR CDR3. TCRdb used MiXCR to reprocess the multiplex PCR reads, holding one entry per CDR3 protein. The repertoire holds roughly 520,000 distinct CDR3 sequences, with less than 25% as singletons. Sequencing was carried out using blood. These receptors were taken from a woman in her thirties with Graves' ophthalmopathy.

The table lists this clonotype with many counts. The J gene is TRBJ1-2, the V gene TRBV29-1; no reliable D call. Trimming left V 3 bases short and J 0 bases short, with 11 bases between. The CDR3 has 14 amino acids. Per germline, CDR1 SQVTM and CDR2 ANQGSEA. CDR3 nucleotide sequence: TGCAGCGTTGATAAGAGGCTAGCTAACTATGGCTACACCTTC. Amino acids: CSVDKRLANYGYTF. The entire variable domain, with the rest obtained from reference TRBV29-1 and TRBJ1-2, is as follows: SAVISQKPSRDICQRGTSLTIQCQVDSQVTMMFWYRQQPGQSLTLIATANQGSEATYESGFVIDKFPISRPNLTFSTLTVSNMSPEDSSIYLCSVDKRLANYGYTFGSGTRLTVV.

This clonotype showed up many times. The V gene is TRBV9, the J gene TRBJ1-2; 11 nucleotides align to TRBD1. The CDR3 sequence is 14 residues long. CDR1 and CDR2 from the germline V gene are SGDLS and YYNGEE. Trimming took 0 bases from V and 8 from J; bases not matched to a gene: 3. CDR3 coding DNA: TGTGCCAGCAGCGTAGAGGACAGGGGGCGAGGCTACACCTTC. Encoded protein: CASSVEDRGRGYTF.

This clonotype was detected ten times or more. This chain links TRBV6-2 or TRBV6-3 with TRBJ1-5; 9 nucleotides match TRBD1. From germline, CDR1 is MNHEY and CDR2 SVGEGT. J gave up 4 bases and V 2 bases, and 3 bases lay outside the gene matches. The CDR3 is 15 residues long. The CDR3 DNA follows: TGTGCCAGCAGTTACGGGGACAGGGATAATCAGCCCCAGCATTTT. This gives the protein CASSYGDRDNQPQHF.

This clonotype was detected many times. The rearrangement uses TRBV20-1 and TRBJ1-1; weak D call: TRBD1 (5 bases). The CDR3 sequence is 12 residues long. Trimming pared 4 bases from V and 1 base from J, leaving 7 bases between. CDR1 is DFQATT, CDR2 SNEGSKA, per germline (reference sequence). CDR3 DNA sequence: TGCAGTGCTACCGACAGGAACACTGAAGCTTTCTTT. It translates to CSATDRNTEAFF.

In its sample, this clonotype was seen many times. V is TRBV4-3 and J is TRBJ1-2, with 7 bases lining up with TRBD1. Per germline, CDR1 LGHNA and CDR2 YSLEER. The V segment lost 3 bases and the J segment 4 bases; nucleotides outside the gene matches: 11. The CDR3 has 16 amino acids. This CDR3 reads CASSQATGSWGYGYTF. The CDR3 DNA reads TGCGCCAGCAGCCAGGCGACAGGGTCCTGGGGCTATGGCTACACCTTC.

The gene calls are TRBV12-3 or TRBV12-4 and TRBJ2-5; 7 bases are a match to TRBD1. After removal of 6 bases from V and 4 bases from J, the junction contained 5 bases not matched to a gene. The length of the CDR3 is 13 residues. Written as DNA, the CDR3 is TGTGCCAGCAGGAAGACAGGGAGAGAGACCCAGTACTTC. Translation gives CASRKTGRETQYF.

This clonotype was seen at least ten times. The chain uses TRBV6-5 and TRBJ2-2, with D possibly TRBD1 on 5 matching bases. Trimming removed 11 bases from V and 3 bases from J, with 10 bases in between. CDR1 and CDR2 (germline): MNHEY, SVGAGI. This CDR3 region has 12 residues. CDR3 in DNA: TGTGCCTCTAAAGGGGACACCGGGGAGCTGTTTTTT. Amino acid sequence: CASKGDTGELFF.

This clonotype turned up a few times. This sequence may be a read error, since a much larger clone differs from it by one base. This chain uses TRBV6-1 with TRBJ1-1; D perhaps matches TRBD1 (5 bases). The CDR3 is 10 amino acids. Germline V gene sequence: CDR1 MNHNS, CDR2 SASEGT. The DNA of the CDR3 is TGTGCCAGCGTCGGGGCTGAAGCTTGCTTT. The encoded protein is CASVGAEACF.

In its sample, this clonotype was seen once. The rearrangement uses TRBV5-1 and TRBJ1-1, with 7 positions matching TRBD1. V was pared by 0 bases and J by 8 bases, with 10 bases of the junction left unmatched. Germline assignment: CDR1 SGHRS and CDR2 YFSETQ. The CDR3 has 15 amino acids. The CDR3 DNA is TGCGCCAGCAGCTTGGGTCGTTCCGGGACAGCCGAAGCTTTCTTT. Amino acid sequence: CASSLGRSGTAEAFF. Full variable domain (outside the CDR3, taken from reference TRBV5-1 and TRBJ1-1): KAGVTQTPRYLIKTRGQQVTLSCSPISGHRSVSWYQQTPGQGLQFLFEYFSETQRNKGNFPGRFSGRQFSNSRSEMNVSTLELGDSALYLCASSLGRSGTAEAFFGQGTRLTVV.

The rearrangement joins TRBV20-1 to TRBJ1-2; TRBD1 aligns across 8 bases. The V and J ends lost 3 bases and 7 bases, in that order; junction bases with no gene match: 4. Germline CDR1 reads DFQATT; CDR2 reads SNEGSKA (reference sequence). The CDR3 contains 12 residues. CDR3 in amino acids: CSASRTGTGYTF. DNA of the CDR3: TGCAGTGCTAGCCGGACAGGGACTGGCTACACCTTC.

This clonotype has a count of ten or more. The chain couples TRBV20-1 to TRBJ2-7; possible D gene TRBD1, 6 bases. The CDR3 consists of 11 residues. V was clipped by 3 bases and J by 5 bases, with 8 bases between them. Germline CDR1 DFQATT, CDR2 SNEGSKA (reference sequence). The CDR3 DNA reads TGCAGTGCTAGTCCAGGGGACGAGCAGTACTTC. It is translated as CSASPGDEQYF.

This clonotype was counted a few times. This sequence joins TRBV12-3 or TRBV12-4 and TRBJ2-7, with 10 bases matching TRBD2. The CDR3 loop spans 14 amino acids. V shed 6 bases and J 7 bases; nucleotides not matched to a gene: 9. This chain's CDR3 is CASSKREGLGEQYF. CDR3 sequence (DNA): TGTGCCAGCAGCAAGCGGGAGGGCCTTGGAGAGCAGTACTTC.

As for this clonotype: Germline and junction disagree at one end, which may indicate a read error. The rearrangement uses TRBV11-2 and TRBJ2-2; 7 nucleotides line up with TRBD2. CDR3 length equals 17 residues. Germline loops: CDR1 SGHAT, CDR2 FQNNGV. This chain's CDR3 is CASSRPTGGRGTGELLF. CDR3 nucleotide sequence: TGTGCCAGCAGCCGCCCTACTGGCGGGAGAGGCACCGGGGAGCTGTTGTTT. Combining the CDR3 with reference TRBV11-2 and TRBJ2-2 gives the whole variable domain EAGVAQSPRYKIIEKRQSVAFWCNPISGHATLYWYQQILGQGPKLLIQFQNNGVVDDSQLPKDRFSAERLKGVDSTLKIQPAKLEDSAVYLCASSRPTGGRGTGELLFGEGSRLTVL.

This clonotype was picked up many times. Here the CDR3 DNA reads TGTGCCAGCAGTTTAATTGAGGGCCCTTCCAAAGGGAACACTGAAGCTTTCTTT. It encodes CASSLIEGPSKGNTEAFF. The J gene is TRBJ1-1, the V gene TRBV28; unclear D gene. The V gene lost 2 bases and the J gene lost 1 base, with 20 bases spanning the gap. Germline CDR1 MDHEN, CDR2 SYDVKM. The CDR3 runs 18 residues.

In its sample, this clonotype was seen many times. V gene TRBV5-1 combines with J gene TRBJ2-7, with TRBD1 matching over 8 bases. Germline-derived CDR1 and CDR2 are SGHRS and YFSETQ. The CDR3 runs 14 residues. V lost 7 bases, J lost 0 bases, and 6 bases stayed unmatched. The chain's CDR3 is CASGRTGISYEQYF. As DNA, the CDR3 is TGCGCCAGCGGCCGGACAGGGATCTCCTACGAGCAGTACTTC.

This clonotype was recorded many times. The chain carries TRBV3-1 and TRBJ2-7, with TRBD1 identical over 7 bases. Germline CDR1 and CDR2: LGHDT and YNNKEL (reference sequence). J gave up 0 bases and V 6 bases, and 5 bases lay outside the gene matches. This CDR3 is 14 amino acids long. The DNA of the CDR3 is TGTGCCAGCAGAAAGGGGACAGTCTCCTACGAGCAGTACTTC. It is translated as CASRKGTVSYEQYF.

The rearrangement uses TRBV6-5 and TRBJ2-5; D unclear. CDR1 is MNHEY and CDR2 is SVGAGI in the germline V gene. Between the trimmed V and J ends, which lost 2 bases and 5 bases, there was a span of 9 bases. The CDR3 loop spans 13 amino acids. This chain's CDR3 is CASSYVARETQYF. CDR3 DNA: TGTGCCAGCAGTTACGTAGCTCGGGAGACCCAGTACTTC.

This clonotype appeared a few times. V and J are TRBV4-1 and TRBJ1-2; D is unclear. Trimming removed 1 base at V and 5 bases at J, with 11 bases between. Germline lookup yields CDR1 MGHRA and CDR2 YSYEKL. There are 14 residues in the CDR3. The chain's CDR3 is CASSQVAGYYGYTF. DNA of the CDR3: TGCGCCAGCAGCCAAGTGGCGGGATATTATGGCTACACCTTC.

Ten or more counts support this clonotype. This chain connects TRBV6-5 to TRBJ2-5; 8 nucleotides match TRBD2. Germline CDR1 and CDR2: MNHEY and SVGAGI. The CDR3 length is 15 residues. The J segment lost 5 bases and the V segment lost 2 bases, leaving 7 bases of the junction unmatched. This CDR3 reads CASSYGLAGTETQYF. DNA for the CDR3: TGTGCCAGCAGTTACGGGCTAGCGGGCACTGAGACCCAGTACTTC.

This clonotype was seen at least ten times. This may be a read error: a much more frequent sequence differs by one nucleotide. The chain couples TRBV6-2 or TRBV6-3 to TRBJ1-2; TRBD1 matches at 8 bases. The germline V gene encodes CDR1 MNHEY and CDR2 SVGEGT. The CDR3 has 14 residues. CDR3 sequence: CVSSYPGQGVGYTF. The CDR3 region has the DNA TGTGTCAGCAGTTACCCAGGACAGGGCGTTGGCTACACCTTC.

This clonotype appeared many times. The chain couples TRBV20-1 to TRBJ2-4; 9 bases align to TRBD2. CDR1 and CDR2 (germline): DFQATT, SNEGSKA (reference sequence). V shed 1 base and J 7 bases; nucleotides not matched to a gene: 5. The length of the CDR3 is 14 residues. The DNA of the CDR3 is TGCAGTGCTAGAGTCGGCGGGGGGGCCAACATTCAGTACTTC. Residues: CSARVGGGANIQYF.

Comments on this clonotype: This may arise from a read error, as a much more abundant clone is one base away. The chain has TRBV4-1 and TRBJ1-5, with D unclear. Looked up from germline, CDR1 is MGHRA and CDR2 is YSYEKL. This CDR3 spans 12 amino acids. For the CDR3, the DNA is TGCGCCAGCAGTACCAGGTCTCGCCCCCAGCAGTTT. Translating gives CASSTRSRPQQF.

This clonotype has just one count. This rearrangement joins TRBV12-3 or TRBV12-4 to TRBJ1-5; 7 bases match TRBD1. This CDR3 contains 14 residues. Germline trimming cut 6 bases from V and 4 bases from J; bases unmatched to any gene: 6. For the CDR3, the DNA is TGTGCCAGCAGGAAAGGACAGGCTAATCAGCCCCAGCATTTT. It specifies CASRKGQANQPQHF.